Following are 2 T cell receptor beta chains from one sample sequenced in a study of blood T cell repertoires in COVID-19 (dated by TCRdb to 2019 to 2021). Library preparation employed the immunoSEQ multiplex PCR assay. TCRdb retrieved this table from immuneACCESS and kept in-frame rearrangements only. Not all clones are present; in checked studies, unresolved V genes account for under half, and no reason is known for the remainder. The sample table holds more than 300,000 clones, of which about 90% were seen once. The ten top clones hold about 10% of the sample. The sequencing input was peripheral blood. The receptor set was obtained from a woman younger than 45 with COVID-19, enrolled during active disease.

The chain is built from TRBV4-1 and TRBJ2-1, with D tentatively TRBD2 (5 bases). Per germline, CDR1 MGHRA and CDR2 YSYEKL. CDR3 length: 16 amino acids. Trimming shortened V by 4 bases and J by 2 bases, and 15 bases separated the two germline ends. The CDR3 region has the DNA TGCGCCAGCAGCCCTTCTGGCGGGTACCCCTACAATGAGCAGTTCTTC. It codes for CASSPSGGYPYNEQFF.

This chain uses TRBV18 with TRBJ1-2, with TRBD1 matching 8 bases. The junction had 14 bases not matched to a gene; V was cut back by 4 bases and J by 7 bases. Germline V CDR1 and CDR2: KGHSH, LQKENI. The CDR3 is 16 residues long. CDR3 bases: TGTGCCAGCTCACTACTGGACAGGGAGCCTTCTCGTGGCTACACCTTC. It is translated as CASSLLDREPSRGYTF.